A single sample gave rise to the 15 T cell receptor beta chains below, sequenced in a study of cytomegalovirus exposure and HLA in healthy donors. Profiling relied on immunoSEQ multiplex PCR, and the TCRdb table lists in-frame clones only, not all of them. The top ten clones hold 0.37% of a sample with roughly 260,000 clones, roughly 89% of them seen once. Sequencing input: PBMCs. These receptors all come from a woman between 18 and 30 years old in good health and CMV-seronegative.

This clone has only one observation. V is TRBV4-1 and J is TRBJ2-2; possible D gene TRBD2, 5 bases. The CDR3 totals 16 residues. CDR1 and CDR2 (germline): MGHRA, YSYEKL. The V end was cut by 5 bases, the J end by 3 bases, with 16 bases between. CDR3 protein: CASSNTGPGYTGELFF. Written as DNA, the CDR3 is TGCGCCAGCAGCAATACCGGGCCGGGGTACACCGGGGAGCTGTTTTTT.

This rearrangement joins TRBV4-1 to TRBJ2-3; maybe TRBD2 (5 bases). Between the trimmed V and J ends, which lost 4 bases and 2 bases, there was a span of 10 bases. This CDR3 has 14 amino acids. Germline values: CDR1 MGHRA, CDR2 YSYEKL. As DNA, the CDR3 is TGCGCCAGCAGCCCTCTAGCAAACACAGATACGCAGTATTTT. This gives the protein CASSPLANTDTQYF.

The CDR3 nucleotides are TGCGCCAGCAGCCGGGGGGGCCGCACAGATACGCAGTATTTT. Amino acids: CASSRGGRTDTQYF. The V gene is TRBV5-1, the J gene TRBJ2-3, with 8 bases lining up with TRBD2. This CDR3 contains 14 residues. Germline CDR1 SGHRS, CDR2 YFSETQ. V gave up 4 bases and J gave up 1 base; unmatched junction bases: 2.

This clone was recorded only once. The rearrangement uses TRBV28 and TRBJ2-2; 10 bases line up with TRBD1. This CDR3 region has 16 residues. The ends lost 6 bases at V and 5 bases at J; junction bases unmatched: 9. Per germline, CDR1 MDHEN and CDR2 SYDVKM. The CDR3 nucleotides are TGTGCCAGCAGCTCCCAGGGACAGGGGCTAACCGGGGAGCTGTTTTTT. Protein: CASSSQGQGLTGELFF.

The chain couples TRBV30 to TRBJ2-7; TRBD2 agrees at 11 bases. CDR1 GTSNPN and CDR2 SVGIG come from the germline V gene (reference sequence). The length of the CDR3 is 13 residues. Germline trimming cut 7 bases from V and 3 bases from J; bases unmatched to any gene: 5. The CDR3 region is CASSTSGGYEQYF. The CDR3 DNA is TGTGCCTCTTCAACTAGCGGGGGCTACGAGCAGTACTTC.

This clone was picked up one time. CDR3 nucleotides: TGTGCCAGTCACTTAGATCGGGATTCACCCCTCCACTTT. The encoded protein is CASHLDRDSPLHF. The chain joins TRBV6-5 to TRBJ1-6; no definite D call. The V gene's germline CDR1 is MNHEY and CDR2 SVGAGI. V was cut by 9 bases and J by 8 bases, with 14 bases left in between. This CDR3 region has 13 residues.

J is TRBJ2-7 and V is TRBV10-1; 9 bases align to TRBD1. Germline V gives CDR1 WNHNN, CDR2 SYGVQD (reference sequence). The CDR3 totals 12 residues. Trimming cost V 8 bases and J 2 bases; bases outside gene matches: 1. The CDR3 sequence: CASGTGTYEQYF. The CDR3 nucleotides are TGCGCCAGCGGGACAGGGACCTACGAGCAGTACTTC.

The chain joins TRBV10-3 to TRBJ2-5; TRBD1 agrees at 10 bases. Germline-derived CDR1 and CDR2 are ENHRY and SYGVKD. Losses at the gene ends were 6 bases for V and 0 bases for J; bases not matched to a gene: 7. The CDR3 length is 16 residues. The CDR3 loop is CAISAGTGANQETQYF. CDR3 bases: TGTGCCATCAGCGCCGGGACAGGGGCTAACCAAGAGACCCAGTACTTC.

The chain joins TRBV19 to TRBJ2-2, with a weak D call TRBD2 (6 bases). The V and J ends lost 1 base and 5 bases respectively, with 11 bases between them. The germline V gene has CDR1 LNHDA and CDR2 SQIVND (reference sequence). The CDR3 loop spans 15 amino acids. The CDR3 reads CASSIGPAGTGELFF. The CDR3, as DNA: TGTGCCAGTAGTATAGGACCCGCGGGGACCGGGGAGCTGTTTTTT.

The J gene is TRBJ1-1, the V gene TRBV28; weak D call: TRBD1 (6 bases). CDR3 length: 15 residues. Per the germline V gene, CDR1 is MDHEN and CDR2 is SYDVKM. The V end lost 2 bases, the J end lost 0 bases, and 10 bases lay between the germline ends. CDR3 sequence reads: CASSLRGGVNTEAFF. CDR3 sequence (DNA): TGTGCCAGCAGTTTAAGGGGGGGCGTGAACACTGAAGCTTTCTTT. Full variable domain (rest looked up from reference TRBV28 and TRBJ1-1): DVKVTQSSRYLVKRTGEKVFLECVQDMDHENMFWYRQDPGLGLRLIYFSYDVKMKEKGDIPEGYSVSREKKERFSLILESASTNQTSMYLCASSLRGGVNTEAFFGQGTRLTVV.

The chain employs TRBV18 and TRBJ2-2; TRBD1 might be the D (6 bases). CDR3 length: 17 residues. V was trimmed by 3 bases and J by 4 bases, leaving 18 bases between them. CDR1 and CDR2 (germline): KGHSH, LQKENI. CDR3 DNA sequence: TGTGCCAGCTCACCCCAAGGGGACACCGCGGGCACCGGGGAGCTGTTTTTT. Its translation is CASSPQGDTAGTGELFF.

V usage is TRBV11-2 and J usage is TRBJ2-1; 16 bases match TRBD2. Germline V gene data show CDR1 as SGHAT and CDR2 as FQNNGV. There are 17 residues in the CDR3. V trimming: 1 base; J trimming: 8 bases; junction bases outside the gene matches: 5. CDR3 residues: CASSLGGTSGGAHEQFF. The CDR3 DNA follows: TGTGCCAGCAGCTTAGGAGGGACTAGCGGGGGGGCCCATGAGCAGTTCTTC.

Note on this clone: Other DNA sequences of this sample code for an identical CDR3. This chain links TRBV27 with TRBJ2-3; D is perhaps TRBD2 (6 bases). The V gene lost 3 bases and the J gene lost 1 base, with 8 bases spanning the gap. The germline CDR1 and CDR2 sequences are MNHEY and SMNVEV (reference sequence). The CDR3 spans 14 residues. This CDR3 reads CASSFGGGTDTQYF. In DNA, the CDR3 is TGTGCCAGCAGTTTCGGGGGTGGCACAGATACGCAGTATTTT.

This sequence joins TRBV28 and TRBJ1-6, with 8 bases fitting TRBD1. The V and J ends lost 6 bases and 6 bases, in that order; junction bases with no gene match: 4. Germline CDR1 and CDR2: MDHEN and SYDVKM. There are 14 residues in the CDR3. The CDR3 DNA reads as TGTGCCAGCAGGCAAACAGGGGGTAATTCACCCCTCCACTTT. Protein sequence: CASRQTGGNSPLHF.

This rearrangement joins TRBV28 to TRBJ1-2; D remains ambiguous. With 4 bases removed from V and 3 bases from J, the gap between germline ends came to 18 bases. The germline CDR1 and CDR2 sequences are MDHEN and SYDVKM. The CDR3 length is 16 residues. The chain's CDR3 is CASSSSLLIHDYGYTF. The CDR3 nucleotides are TGTGCCAGCAGTTCCTCACTTCTTATTCACGACTATGGCTACACCTTC.